A single sample is the source of the 20 T cell receptor beta chains below, sequenced in a study of CD8 T cells in ankylosing spondylitis. Points from the study as a whole: There was a TCR beta motif, made of 7 to 9 highly homologous variants, that appeared characteristic of ankylosing spondylitis blood.

TCRdb ran MiXCR on the 5' RACE reads and lists one entry per CDR3 protein. The top ten hold approximately 1% of the sample, which has roughly 440,000 distinct CDR3 sequences, roughly 15% seen once. Antigens of these TCRs are unknown. Sequencing was performed on blood, either unsorted or a sorted T cell fraction (not recorded which). The receptors were gathered from a male donor with ankylosing spondylitis.

The V call is TRBV6-1, the J call TRBJ2-6; no clear D gene. With 6 bases removed from V and 2 bases from J, the gap between germline ends came to 8 bases. The CDR3 extends over 14 amino acids. The germline CDR1 and CDR2 sequences are MNHNS and SASEGT. This CDR3 reads CASSSYPGANVLTF. CDR3 nucleotide sequence: TGTGCCAGCAGCTCTTATCCTGGGGCCAACGTCCTGACTTTC.

The V and J genes are TRBV2 and TRBJ1-3; D is ambiguous. V lost 10 bases to trimming and J lost 4 bases, with 23 bases between them. The V gene's germline CDR1 is SNHLY and CDR2 FYNNEI. The length of the CDR3 is 16 residues. CDR3: CATEGYFGSNGNTIYF. The CDR3 bases are TGTGCCACCGAAGGGTATTTCGGAAGTAACGGAAACACCATATATTTT.

J is TRBJ2-2 and V is TRBV29-1; TRBD1 might be the D (6 bases). The V end was cut by 6 bases, the J end by 3 bases, with 11 bases between. The germline CDR1 and CDR2 sequences are SQVTM and ANQGSEA. The CDR3 contains 13 residues. This CDR3 is CSVNRDDTGELFF. CDR3 DNA: TGCAGCGTGAACAGGGACGACACCGGGGAGCTGTTTTTT.

This chain uses TRBV6-1 with TRBJ2-3; 10 bases line up with TRBD1. The CDR3 covers 16 residues. Germline assignment: CDR1 MNHNS and CDR2 SASEGT. J was trimmed by 6 bases and V by 6 bases; bases with no gene match: 12. The CDR3 nucleotides are TGTGCCAGCAGCCGCAAAGGGACAGGGGTTTGGGATACGCAGTATTTT. This encodes CASSRKGTGVWDTQYF.

The rearrangement links TRBV5-6 to TRBJ1-1; D remains unclear. V lost 4 bases to trimming and J lost 1 base, with 14 bases between them. Germline assignment: CDR1 SGHDT and CDR2 YYEEEE. The CDR3 runs to 15 residues. DNA of the CDR3: TGTGCCAGCAGCCCCCTACAGAGACAGAACACTGAAGCTTTCTTT. This codes for CASSPLQRQNTEAFF.

This rearrangement joins TRBV20-1 to TRBJ1-2; D perhaps matches TRBD1 (5 bases). This CDR3 has 15 residues. Germline CDR1 and CDR2: DFQATT and SNEGSKA (reference sequence). Trimming removed 6 bases from V and 5 bases from J, with 22 bases in between. The DNA of the CDR3 is TGCAGTGCCCCGAGAAGTGGACAACCTACTTATGGCTACACCTTC. Its translation: CSAPRSGQPTYGYTF.

The CDR3 spells CASSSQGLGNTIYF. The CDR3 DNA reads TGCGCCAGCAGCTCGCAGGGGCTGGGAAACACCATATATTTT. The rearrangement joins TRBV5-1 to TRBJ1-3; possibly TRBD1 for D (6 bases). V lost 3 bases and J lost 4, with 11 bases in between. CDR3 size: 14 residues. Germline CDR1 is SGHRS and CDR2 is YFSETQ.

A few counts support this clonotype. The chain uses TRBV14 and TRBJ2-7; D might be TRBD2 (5 bases). The CDR3 has 16 amino acids. CDR1 is SGHDN and CDR2 is FVKESK in the germline V gene. Deletions cut 4 bases from V and 2 bases from J, with 18 bases between. CDR3 nucleotide sequence: TGTGCCAGCAGCCGCAGCGAGGGAGTAAAACCCTACGAGCAGTACTTC. It yields the protein CASSRSEGVKPYEQYF. Together with reference TRBV14 and TRBJ2-7, the CDR3 gives the full variable domain: EAGVTQFPSHSVIEKGQTVTLRCDPISGHDNLYWYRRVMGKEIKFLLHFVKESKQDESGMPNNRFLAERTGGTYSTLKVQPAELEDSGVYFCASSRSEGVKPYEQYFGPGTRLTVT.

V and J are TRBV9 and TRBJ2-3, with 7 nucleotides matching TRBD2. The germline V gene has CDR1 SGDLS and CDR2 YYNGEE. The CDR3 length is 15 residues. The ends lost 4 bases at V and 4 bases at J; junction bases unmatched: 9. The CDR3 here is CASSKSLATADTQYF. CDR3 DNA: TGTGCCAGCAGCAAATCACTAGCGACGGCAGATACGCAGTATTTT.

This clonotype was detected only once. J is TRBJ2-2 and V is TRBV11-1, with TRBD2 matching over 13 bases. Germline V gene lookup returns CDR1 SGHAT and CDR2 FQDESV (reference sequence). V dropped 11 bases and J dropped 0; count of bases not matched to a gene: 12. The CDR3 loop spans 18 amino acids. The CDR3 DNA reads TGTGCCGGAATGGGACTAGCGGGGACACTCGCGAACACCGGGGAGCTGTTTTTT. It encodes CAGMGLAGTLANTGELFF.

This clonotype was seen only a few times. The V and J genes are TRBV6-5 and TRBJ1-6; 10 bases fit TRBD1. Trimming at V came to 2 bases and at J to 13 bases, leaving 8 bases not matched to a gene. Germline CDR1 and CDR2: MNHEY and SVGAGI. The CDR3 has 15 residues. CDR3 nucleotides: TGTGCCAGCAGTTACGGGGGACAGGGGATGGCTCCCCTCCACTTT. This gives the protein CASSYGGQGMAPLHF.

This clonotype was detected many times. The chain is built from TRBV5-1 and TRBJ1-5; D uncertain. Trimming removed 0 bases from V and 6 bases from J, with 10 bases in between. Germline CDR1 reads SGHRS; CDR2 reads YFSETQ. The CDR3 is 14 amino acids. The CDR3: CASSLGDKGQPQHF. DNA of the CDR3: TGCGCCAGCAGCTTGGGGGATAAGGGTCAGCCCCAGCATTTT. Full variable domain (missing parts from reference TRBV5-1 and TRBJ1-5): KAGVTQTPRYLIKTRGQQVTLSCSPISGHRSVSWYQQTPGQGLQFLFEYFSETQRNKGNFPGRFSGRQFSNSRSEMNVSTLELGDSALYLCASSLGDKGQPQHFGDGTRLSIL.

The gene calls are TRBV30 and TRBJ1-2; D uncertain. The length of the CDR3 is 12 residues. Germline-derived CDR1 and CDR2 are GTSNPN and SVGIG (reference sequence). Trimming removed 3 bases from V and 7 bases from J, with 12 bases in between. CDR3 sequence reads: CAWRAPVGGYTF. CDR3 coding DNA: TGTGCCTGGAGGGCGCCGGTTGGTGGCTACACCTTC.

In this sample, this clonotype turned up a few times. The chain employs TRBV4-1 and TRBJ1-5, with a possible D match to TRBD1 (5 bases). The ends were cut back, 6 bases at V and 8 bases at J, with 17 bases in the middle. Germline V gene lookup returns CDR1 MGHRA and CDR2 YSYEKL. CDR3 length equals 14 residues. CDR3 in DNA: TGCGCCAGCAGTAGACCAGGTGGGGGGGAGCCCCAGCATTTT. This translates into CASSRPGGGEPQHF.

The chain combines TRBV20-1 with TRBJ2-2, with D unresolved. V shed 0 bases and J shed 0 bases, with 8 bases lying between them. The CDR3 covers 15 residues. Germline loops: CDR1 DFQATT, CDR2 SNEGSKA (reference sequence). This CDR3 reads CSARDTGANTGELFF. CDR3 nucleotide sequence: TGCAGTGCTAGAGATACGGGCGCGAACACCGGGGAGCTGTTTTTT.

This chain joins TRBV7-8 and TRBJ2-7; 10 bases line up with TRBD1. Germline V gene lookup returns CDR1 SGHVS and CDR2 FQNEAQ. The CDR3 spans 18 residues. V lost 5 bases, J lost 0 bases, and 13 bases stayed unmatched. DNA for the CDR3: TGTGCCAGCAGCACCCGTCGGTGGGGGACAGGGGTCTCCTACGAGCAGTACTTC. This codes for CASSTRRWGTGVSYEQYF.

The chain combines TRBV5-1 with TRBJ2-7; D not certain. CDR3 length: 16 amino acids. Germline V gives CDR1 SGHRS, CDR2 YFSETQ. V lost 0 bases and J 3 bases, leaving 16 bases between the germline ends. The CDR3 reads CASSLAPQSLVYEQYF. The CDR3 nucleotides read TGCGCCAGCAGCTTGGCCCCCCAGAGTCTGGTCTACGAGCAGTACTTC.

The rearrangement joins TRBV20-1 to TRBJ1-1; D possibly corresponds to TRBD1 (6 bases). This CDR3 region has 15 residues. Trimming removed 1 base at V and 0 bases at J, with 12 bases between. The V gene's germline CDR1 is DFQATT and CDR2 SNEGSKA (reference sequence). CDR3 DNA: TGCAGTGCTAGAGGGGGGTGGGGGCTGAACACTGAAGCTTTCTTT. Translating gives CSARGGWGLNTEAFF.

There are many counts of this clonotype. The chain uses TRBV3-1 and TRBJ1-5; 9 bases fit TRBD1. The CDR3 contains 15 residues. The V and J ends lost 1 base and 6 bases, in that order; junction bases with no gene match: 4. Germline V CDR1 and CDR2: LGHDT, YNNKEL (reference sequence). This CDR3 reads CASSQGTGVGQPQHF. In nucleotides, the CDR3 is TGTGCCAGCAGCCAAGGGACAGGGGTAGGTCAGCCCCAGCATTTT.

The J gene is TRBJ2-1, the V gene TRBV4-1; D is unclear. This CDR3 contains 15 residues. V lost 0 bases to trimming and J lost 8 bases, with 14 bases between them. From germline, CDR1 is MGHRA and CDR2 YSYEKL. As DNA, the CDR3 is TGCGCCAGCAGCCAAGAGAGGTGGAACGACGATGAGCAGTTCTTC. Protein product: CASSQERWNDDEQFF.